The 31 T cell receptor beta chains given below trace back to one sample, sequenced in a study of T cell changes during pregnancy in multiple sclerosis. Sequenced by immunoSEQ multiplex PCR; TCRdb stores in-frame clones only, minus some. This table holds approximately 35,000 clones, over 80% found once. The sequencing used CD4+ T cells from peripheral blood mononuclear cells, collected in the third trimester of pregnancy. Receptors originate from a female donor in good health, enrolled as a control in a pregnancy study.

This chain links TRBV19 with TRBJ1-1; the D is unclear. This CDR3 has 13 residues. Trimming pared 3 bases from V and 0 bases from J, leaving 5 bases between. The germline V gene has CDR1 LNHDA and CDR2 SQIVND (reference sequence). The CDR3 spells CASSIKMNTEAFF. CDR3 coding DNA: TGTGCCAGTAGTATTAAAATGAACACTGAAGCTTTCTTT.

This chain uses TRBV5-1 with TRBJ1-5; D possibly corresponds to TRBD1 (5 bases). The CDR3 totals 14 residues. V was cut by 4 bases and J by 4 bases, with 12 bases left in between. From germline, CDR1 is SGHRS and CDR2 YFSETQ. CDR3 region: CASSVGTQNQPQHF. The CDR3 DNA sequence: TGCGCCAGCAGCGTCGGGACTCAGAATCAGCCCCAGCATTTT.

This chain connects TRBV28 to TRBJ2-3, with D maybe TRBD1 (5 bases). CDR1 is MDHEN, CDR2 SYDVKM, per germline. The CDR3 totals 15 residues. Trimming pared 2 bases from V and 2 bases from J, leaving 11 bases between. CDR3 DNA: TGTGCCAGCAGTTTAGCAGGGTGGAACACAGATACGCAGTATTTT. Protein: CASSLAGWNTDTQYF.

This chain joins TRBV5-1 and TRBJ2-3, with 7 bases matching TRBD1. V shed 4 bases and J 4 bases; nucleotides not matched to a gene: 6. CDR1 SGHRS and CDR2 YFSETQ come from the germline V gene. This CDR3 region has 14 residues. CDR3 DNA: TGCGCCAGCAGCCTTGGACAGGTAGCAGATACGCAGTATTTT. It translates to CASSLGQVADTQYF.

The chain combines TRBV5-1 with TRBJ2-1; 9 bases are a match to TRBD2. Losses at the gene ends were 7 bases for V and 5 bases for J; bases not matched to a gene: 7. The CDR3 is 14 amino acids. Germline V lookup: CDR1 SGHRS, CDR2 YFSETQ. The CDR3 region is CASGEVAGDNEQFF. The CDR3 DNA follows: TGCGCCAGCGGGGAAGTAGCGGGGGACAATGAGCAGTTCTTC.

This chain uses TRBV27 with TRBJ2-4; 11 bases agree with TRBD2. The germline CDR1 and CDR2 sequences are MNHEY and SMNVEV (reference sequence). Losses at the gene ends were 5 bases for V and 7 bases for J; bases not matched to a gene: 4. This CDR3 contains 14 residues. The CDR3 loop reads CASSMLAGGNIQYF. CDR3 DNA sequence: TGTGCCAGCAGTATGCTAGCGGGAGGCAACATTCAGTACTTC.

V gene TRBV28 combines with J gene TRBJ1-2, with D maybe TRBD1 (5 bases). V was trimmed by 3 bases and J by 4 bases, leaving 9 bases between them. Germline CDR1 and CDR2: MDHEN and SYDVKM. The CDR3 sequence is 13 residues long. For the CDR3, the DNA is TGTGCCAGCAGTTTGGGGGGGGGCTATGGCTACACCTTC. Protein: CASSLGGGYGYTF.

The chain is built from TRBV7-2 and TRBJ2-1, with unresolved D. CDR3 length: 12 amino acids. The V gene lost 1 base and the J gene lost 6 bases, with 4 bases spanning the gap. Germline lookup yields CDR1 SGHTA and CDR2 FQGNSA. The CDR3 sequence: CASSLDSNEQFF. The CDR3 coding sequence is TGTGCCAGCAGCTTAGATAGCAATGAGCAGTTCTTC.

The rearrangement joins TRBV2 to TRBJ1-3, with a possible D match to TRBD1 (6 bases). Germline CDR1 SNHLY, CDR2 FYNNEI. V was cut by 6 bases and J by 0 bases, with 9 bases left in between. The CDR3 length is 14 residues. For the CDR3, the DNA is TGTGCCAGCAGCGGACAGAGCTCTGGAAACACCATATATTTT. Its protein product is CASSGQSSGNTIYF.

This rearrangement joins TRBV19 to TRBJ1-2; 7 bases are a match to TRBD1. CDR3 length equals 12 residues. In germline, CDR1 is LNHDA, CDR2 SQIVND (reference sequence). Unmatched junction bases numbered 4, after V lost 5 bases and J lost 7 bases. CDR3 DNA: TGTGCCAGTAGTGAGGGGGCGCTTGGCTACACCTTC. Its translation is CASSEGALGYTF.

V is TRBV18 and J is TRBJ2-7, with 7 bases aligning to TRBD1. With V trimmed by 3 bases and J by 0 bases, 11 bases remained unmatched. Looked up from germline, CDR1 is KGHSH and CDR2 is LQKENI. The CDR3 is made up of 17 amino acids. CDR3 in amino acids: CASSPQTDRFYSYEQYF. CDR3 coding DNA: TGTGCCAGCTCACCTCAGACGGACAGGTTCTACTCCTACGAGCAGTACTTC.

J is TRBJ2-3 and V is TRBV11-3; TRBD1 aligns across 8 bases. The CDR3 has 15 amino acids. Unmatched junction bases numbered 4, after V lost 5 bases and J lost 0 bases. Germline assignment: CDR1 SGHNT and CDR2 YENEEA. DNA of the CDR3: TGTGCCAGCAGCGGAAGACAGGGGAGCACAGATACGCAGTATTTT. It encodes CASSGRQGSTDTQYF.

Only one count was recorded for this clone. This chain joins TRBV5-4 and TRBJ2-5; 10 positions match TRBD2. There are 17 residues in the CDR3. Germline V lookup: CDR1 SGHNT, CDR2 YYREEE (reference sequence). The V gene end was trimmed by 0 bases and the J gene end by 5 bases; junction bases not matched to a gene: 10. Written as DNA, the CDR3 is TGTGCCAGCAGCTTGGGGGGACCTAGCGGGAGTTGGGAGACCCAGTACTTC. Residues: CASSLGGPSGSWETQYF.

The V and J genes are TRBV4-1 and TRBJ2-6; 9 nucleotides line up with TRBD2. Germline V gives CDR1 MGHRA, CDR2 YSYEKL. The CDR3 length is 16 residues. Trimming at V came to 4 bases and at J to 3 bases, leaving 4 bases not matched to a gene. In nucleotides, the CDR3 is TGCGCCAGCAGCCCGGGACTAGCTGGTGGGGCCAACGTCCTGACTTTC. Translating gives CASSPGLAGGANVLTF.

The CDR3 spells CAGATRGEIFDSPLHF. CDR3 nucleotides: TGTGCCGGGGCTACCCGGGGGGAGATCTTTGATTCACCCCTCCACTTT. The rearrangement uses TRBV11-2 and TRBJ1-6; maybe TRBD1 (5 bases). The germline V and J ends were trimmed by 11 bases and 8 bases, with 25 bases remaining between them. Per germline, CDR1 SGHAT and CDR2 FQNNGV. The CDR3 runs to 16 residues.

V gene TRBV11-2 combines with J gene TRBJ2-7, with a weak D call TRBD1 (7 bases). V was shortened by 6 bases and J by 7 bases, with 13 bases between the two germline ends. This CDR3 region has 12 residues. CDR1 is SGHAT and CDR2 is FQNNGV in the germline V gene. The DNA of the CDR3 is TGTGCCAGCAGGGCAGGGGGGAAAGAGCAGTACTTC. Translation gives CASRAGGKEQYF.

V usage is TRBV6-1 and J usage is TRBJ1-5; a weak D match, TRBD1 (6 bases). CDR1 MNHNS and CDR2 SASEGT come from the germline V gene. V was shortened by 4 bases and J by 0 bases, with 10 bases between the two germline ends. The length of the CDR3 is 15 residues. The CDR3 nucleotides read TGTGCCAGCAGTGTGACAGGTTATAGCAATCAGCCCCAGCATTTT. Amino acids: CASSVTGYSNQPQHF.

This chain's CDR3 is CASSQEGTGSGGYTF. CDR3 sequence (DNA): TGCGCCAGCAGCCAAGAGGGGACAGGGTCGGGTGGCTACACCTTC. V and J are TRBV4-1 and TRBJ1-2; TRBD1 matches 9 bases. The germline gives CDR1 MGHRA, CDR2 YSYEKL. The length of the CDR3 is 15 residues. V trimming: 0 bases; J trimming: 7 bases; junction bases outside the gene matches: 6.

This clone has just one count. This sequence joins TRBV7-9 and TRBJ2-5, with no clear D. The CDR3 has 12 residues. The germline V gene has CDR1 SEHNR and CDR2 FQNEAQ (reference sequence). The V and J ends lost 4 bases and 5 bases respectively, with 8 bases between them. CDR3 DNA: TGTGCCAGCAGCTCCGAGCTGGAGACCCAGTACTTC. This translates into CASSSELETQYF.

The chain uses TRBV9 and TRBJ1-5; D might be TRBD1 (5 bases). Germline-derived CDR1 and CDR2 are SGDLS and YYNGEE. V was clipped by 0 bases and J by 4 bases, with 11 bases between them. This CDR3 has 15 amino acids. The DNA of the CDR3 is TGTGCCAGCAGCGTAGCCCCTGGGGCGAATCAGCCCCAGCATTTT. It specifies CASSVAPGANQPQHF.

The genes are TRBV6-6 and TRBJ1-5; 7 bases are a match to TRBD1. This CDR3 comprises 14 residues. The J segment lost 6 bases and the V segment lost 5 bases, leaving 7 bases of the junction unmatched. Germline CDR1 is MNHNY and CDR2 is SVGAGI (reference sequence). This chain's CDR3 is CASSTTGWSQPQHF. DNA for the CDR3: TGTGCCAGCAGTACGACAGGGTGGAGTCAGCCCCAGCATTTT.

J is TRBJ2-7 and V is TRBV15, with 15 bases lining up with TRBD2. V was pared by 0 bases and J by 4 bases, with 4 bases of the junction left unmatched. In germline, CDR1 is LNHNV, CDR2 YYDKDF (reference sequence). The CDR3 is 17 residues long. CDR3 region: CATSREGTSGRLYEQYF. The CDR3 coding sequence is TGTGCCACCAGCAGAGAGGGGACTAGCGGGAGGTTATACGAGCAGTACTTC.

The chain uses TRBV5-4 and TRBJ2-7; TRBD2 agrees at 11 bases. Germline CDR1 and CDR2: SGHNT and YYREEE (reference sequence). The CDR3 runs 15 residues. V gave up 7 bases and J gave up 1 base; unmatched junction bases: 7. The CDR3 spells CASGRGLAVSYEQYF. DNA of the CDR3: TGTGCCAGCGGCAGGGGACTAGCGGTATCCTACGAGCAGTACTTC. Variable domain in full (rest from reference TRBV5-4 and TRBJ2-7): ETGVTQSPTHLIKTRGQQVTLRCSSQSGHNTVSWYQQALGQGPQFIFQYYREEENGRGNFPPRFSGLQFPNYSSELNVNALELDDSALYLCASGRGLAVSYEQYFGPGTRLTVT.

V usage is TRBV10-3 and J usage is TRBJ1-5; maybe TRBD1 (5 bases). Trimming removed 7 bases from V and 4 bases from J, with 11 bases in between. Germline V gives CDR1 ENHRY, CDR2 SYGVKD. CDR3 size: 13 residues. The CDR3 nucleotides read TGTGCCATCACTCCAGGGTCTAATCAGCCCCAGCATTTT. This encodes CAITPGSNQPQHF.

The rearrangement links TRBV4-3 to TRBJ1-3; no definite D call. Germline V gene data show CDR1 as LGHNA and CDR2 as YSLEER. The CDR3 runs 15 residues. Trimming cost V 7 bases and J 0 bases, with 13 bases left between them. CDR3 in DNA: TGCGCCAGCACCCTTAGCGTGGACTCTGGAAACACCATATATTTT. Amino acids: CASTLSVDSGNTIYF.

Written as DNA, the CDR3 is TGTGCCAGCAGCTTAGAAAGCGGGGGGGCCGGAGAGACCCAGTACTTC. Its translation is CASSLESGGAGETQYF. The chain uses TRBV7-9 and TRBJ2-5; 10 positions match TRBD2. J lost 4 bases, V lost 1 base, and 6 bases had no gene match. The CDR3 has 16 amino acids. The germline CDR1 and CDR2 sequences are SEHNR and FQNEAQ (reference sequence).

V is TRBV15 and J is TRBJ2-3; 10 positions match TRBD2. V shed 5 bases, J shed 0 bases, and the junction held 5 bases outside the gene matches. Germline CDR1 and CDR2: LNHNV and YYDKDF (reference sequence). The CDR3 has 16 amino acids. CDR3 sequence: CATSGLAGDSTDTQYF. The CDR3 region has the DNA TGTGCCACCAGCGGGCTAGCGGGGGATAGCACAGATACGCAGTATTTT.

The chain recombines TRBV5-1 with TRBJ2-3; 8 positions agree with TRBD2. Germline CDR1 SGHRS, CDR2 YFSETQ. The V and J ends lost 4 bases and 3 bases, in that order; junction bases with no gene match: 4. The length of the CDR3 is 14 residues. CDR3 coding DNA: TGCGCCAGCAGCAACGGGGGGGATACAGATACGCAGTATTTT. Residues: CASSNGGDTDTQYF.

CDR3 residues: CASSFRFGVDQPQHF. The CDR3 bases are TGTGCCAGCAGCTTTAGATTCGGGGTAGATCAGCCCCAGCATTTT. The V gene is TRBV5-5, the J gene TRBJ1-5; D call uncertain. CDR1 SGHKS and CDR2 YYEKEE come from the germline V gene (reference sequence). CDR3 size: 15 residues. Trimming shortened V by 2 bases and J by 5 bases, and 14 bases separated the two germline ends.

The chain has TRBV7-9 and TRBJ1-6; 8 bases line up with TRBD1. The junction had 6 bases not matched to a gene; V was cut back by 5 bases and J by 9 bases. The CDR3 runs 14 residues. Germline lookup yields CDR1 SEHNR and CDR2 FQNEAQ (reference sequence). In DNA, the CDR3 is TGTGCCAGCAGCCTTTCTGACAGGGGTTCACCCCTCCACTTT. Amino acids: CASSLSDRGSPLHF.

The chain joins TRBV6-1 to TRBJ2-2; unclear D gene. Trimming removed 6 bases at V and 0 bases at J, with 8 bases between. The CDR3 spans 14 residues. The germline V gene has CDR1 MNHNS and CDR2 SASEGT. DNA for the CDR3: TGTGCCAGCAGATCCAGGACGAACACCGGGGAGCTGTTTTTT. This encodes CASRSRTNTGELFF.